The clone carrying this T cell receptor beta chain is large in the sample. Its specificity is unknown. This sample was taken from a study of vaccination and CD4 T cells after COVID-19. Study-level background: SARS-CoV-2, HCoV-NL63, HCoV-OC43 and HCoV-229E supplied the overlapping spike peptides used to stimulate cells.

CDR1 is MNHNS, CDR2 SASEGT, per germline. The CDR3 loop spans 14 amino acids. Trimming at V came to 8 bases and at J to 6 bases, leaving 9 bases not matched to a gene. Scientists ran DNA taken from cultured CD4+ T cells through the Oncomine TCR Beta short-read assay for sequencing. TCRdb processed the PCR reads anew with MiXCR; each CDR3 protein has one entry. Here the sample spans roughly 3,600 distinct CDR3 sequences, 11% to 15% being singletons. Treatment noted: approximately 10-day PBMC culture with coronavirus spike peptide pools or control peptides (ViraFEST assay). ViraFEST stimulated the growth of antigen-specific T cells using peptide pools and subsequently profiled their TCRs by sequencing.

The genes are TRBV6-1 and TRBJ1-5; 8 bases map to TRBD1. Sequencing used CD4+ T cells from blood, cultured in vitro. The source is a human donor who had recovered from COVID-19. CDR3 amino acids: CASGTTGAIQPQHF. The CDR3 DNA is TGTGCCAGCGGGACGACAGGGGCGATTCAGCCCCAGCATTTT.